A single TCR beta chain is shown here with its context. The CDR3 contains 14 residues. V was trimmed by 1 base and J by 7 bases, leaving 14 bases between them. Germline V gene lookup returns CDR1 SGHTA and CDR2 FQGNSA. This sample is part of a study of early T cells in non-severe SARS-CoV-2 infection. TCRdb reprocessed the 5' RACE reads with MiXCR, giving one entry per CDR3 protein. Of more than 55,000 distinct CDR3 sequences listed, around 12% are singletons. The sequence derives from an adult who was a healthcare worker with PCR-confirmed SARS-CoV-2 infection or an uninfected control (not recorded which). Sequencing input: whole blood. V is TRBV7-2 and J is TRBJ2-7; TRBD2 might be the D (5 bases). The CDR3 bases are TGTGCCAGCAGCTTAGGCGGGCCCGGCGGTGAGCAGTACTTC. Translating it yields CASSLGGPGGEQYF. Variable domain in full (rest from reference TRBV7-2 and TRBJ2-7): GAGVSQSPSNKVTEKGKDVELRCDPISGHTALYWYRQSLGQGLEFLIYFQGNSAPDKSGLPSDRFSAERTGGSVSTLTIQRTQQEDSAVYLCASSLGGPGGEQYFGPGTRLTVT.